The 8 T cell receptor beta chains below were found in one sample sequenced in a study of T cells in localized non-small cell lung cancer. Here immunoSEQ multiplex PCR was the method, and the copy in TCRdb shows in-frame clones only, minus some. The sample has tens of thousands of clones; approximately 86% are singletons. Source: PBMCs, taken before any cancer treatment. These TCRs come from a man aged 35 to 69 with stage II squamous cell lung carcinoma.

The chain uses TRBV6-4 and TRBJ2-1; D may match TRBD1 or TRBD2 (7 bases each). The CDR3 runs 16 residues. The germline V gene encodes CDR1 MRHNA and CDR2 SNTAGT. Trimming shortened V by 0 bases and J by 6 bases, and 15 bases separated the two germline ends. In nucleotides, the CDR3 is TGTGCCAGCAGTGACTCGGGAGGGGGCGCAACCAATGAGCAGTTCTTC. Translating it yields CASSDSGGGATNEQFF.

The genes are TRBV1 and TRBJ2-7; no DNA check was done on the table's D call, TRBD2. TRBV1 is a pseudogene locus. The CDR3 runs to 15 residues. The CDR3 spells CASSHSSGRDYEQYF. The DNA of the CDR3 is TGCGCCAGCAGCCATTCTAGCGGGAGGGACTACGAGCAGTACTTC.

This chain joins TRBV11-2 and TRBJ2-3; maybe TRBD2 (5 bases). Germline V gene lookup returns CDR1 SGHAT and CDR2 FQNNGV. V was pared by 1 base and J by 1 base, with 6 bases between. The CDR3 has 14 amino acids. The CDR3 is CASSLVSGTDTQYF. The CDR3 region has the DNA TGTGCCAGCAGCTTAGTTAGCGGCACAGATACGCAGTATTTT.

The V gene is TRBV5-1, the J gene TRBJ2-3, with D possibly TRBD2 on 5 matching bases. This CDR3 region has 15 residues. CDR1 and CDR2 (germline): SGHRS, YFSETQ. Trimming left V 7 bases short and J 0 bases short, with 15 bases between. CDR3 amino acids: CASRDSGESTDTQYF. CDR3 nucleotide sequence: TGCGCCAGCCGAGATTCCGGGGAGAGCACAGATACGCAGTATTTT.

This clone has only one observation. The chain joins TRBV30 to TRBJ1-5; no firm D call. This CDR3 is 13 amino acids long. The germline gives CDR1 GTSNPN, CDR2 SVGIG (reference sequence). V shed 1 base and J shed 2 bases, with 6 bases lying between them. CDR3 amino acids: CAWSATGNQPQHF. CDR3 nucleotides: TGTGCCTGGAGTGCTACGGGCAATCAGCCCCAGCATTTT.

The genes are TRBV5-1 and TRBJ1-4; 10 nucleotides line up with TRBD1. Germline V gene data show CDR1 as SGHRS and CDR2 as YFSETQ. Trimming at V came to 1 base and at J to 6 bases, leaving 6 bases not matched to a gene. This CDR3 contains 16 residues. Here the CDR3 reads CASSLRPTGGDEKLFF. As DNA, the CDR3 is TGCGCCAGCAGCTTGCGCCCGACAGGGGGCGATGAAAAACTGTTTTTT.

CDR3 DNA: TGCGCCAGCAGCCAAAACAGGGGCTACGAGCAGTACTTC. Translating it yields CASSQNRGYEQYF. V gene TRBV4-1 combines with J gene TRBJ2-7; TRBD1 aligns across 7 bases. Germline CDR1 is MGHRA and CDR2 is YSYEKL. Trimming cost V 2 bases and J 3 bases; bases outside gene matches: 1. The CDR3 has 13 residues.

The V gene is TRBV2, the J gene TRBJ1-2; no firm D call. V gave up 6 bases and J gave up 6 bases, with 14 bases separating them. Germline-derived CDR1 and CDR2 are SNHLY and FYNNEI. The CDR3 has 13 residues. CDR3 DNA: TGTGCCAGCAGACGAATATCTGGGGATGGCTACACCTTC. This sequence encodes CASRRISGDGYTF.